The 9 T cell receptor beta chains presented below share a single source sample, sequenced in a study of shared T cell receptors in the human thymus. Data came from immunoSEQ multiplex PCR; TCRdb stores just in-frame clones and leaves some out. The data hold 700,000 or so clones, with 80% to 90% observed a single time. These same records also appear under a second study, on human thymus T cells.

The sequenced sample was thymocytes. The source is a girl in the first two years of life with a congenital heart defect.

The V and J genes are TRBV5-1 and TRBJ2-1; 7 bases agree with TRBD2. Germline V gene data show CDR1 as SGHRS and CDR2 as YFSETQ. Losses at the gene ends were 0 bases for V and 5 bases for J; bases not matched to a gene: 11. The CDR3 is 17 residues long. The DNA of the CDR3 is TGCGCCAGCAGCTTGGCCTATGTGTCTAGCGGAAACAATGAGCAGTTCTTC. This encodes CASSLAYVSSGNNEQFF. Combining the CDR3 with reference TRBV5-1 and TRBJ2-1 gives the whole variable domain KAGVTQTPRYLIKTRGQQVTLSCSPISGHRSVSWYQQTPGQGLQFLFEYFSETQRNKGNFPGRFSGRQFSNSRSEMNVSTLELGDSALYLCASSLAYVSSGNNEQFFGPGTRLTVL.

DNA of the CDR3: TGTGCCAGCAGCCCAAGGACAGGCGAGCAGTACTTC. Translating gives CASSPRTGEQYF. The chain is built from TRBV9 and TRBJ2-7, with 7 bases lining up with TRBD1. V lost 4 bases to trimming and J lost 6 bases; unmatched junction nucleotides: 4. CDR1 and CDR2 from the germline V gene are SGDLS and YYNGEE. The CDR3 is made up of 12 amino acids.

The J gene is TRBJ1-6, the V gene TRBV6-1; 7 bases are a match to TRBD1. The CDR3 spans 18 residues. CDR1 and CDR2 from the germline V gene are MNHNS and SASEGT. The V segment lost 2 bases and the J segment 4 bases; nucleotides outside the gene matches: 11. CDR3 bases: TGTGCCAGCAGTGAATTAGTTGACAGGGTGAAATATAATTCACCCCTCCACTTT. Translating gives CASSELVDRVKYNSPLHF.

The chain carries TRBV30 and TRBJ2-1, with TRBD2 as a possible D gene (6 bases). Trimming cost V 7 bases and J 5 bases, with 12 bases left between them. This CDR3 comprises 12 residues. The germline CDR1 and CDR2 sequences are GTSNPN and SVGIG (reference sequence). For the CDR3, the DNA is TGTGCCTCCGAGAGGACTAACAATGAGCAGTTCTTC. Residues: CASERTNNEQFF.

V usage is TRBV18 and J usage is TRBJ2-7, with TRBD2 matching 9 bases. The CDR3 totals 17 residues. Losses at the gene ends were 3 bases for V and 5 bases for J; bases not matched to a gene: 14. Germline V gives CDR1 KGHSH, CDR2 LQKENI. CDR3 in DNA: TGTGCCAGCTCACCTCCCTGGAACATTAGCGGGGGCCACGAGCAGTACTTC. Amino acids: CASSPPWNISGGHEQYF.

V usage is TRBV18 and J usage is TRBJ2-6, with D possibly matching TRBD1 (6 bases). Trimming removed 2 bases from V and 1 base from J, with 9 bases in between. CDR1 and CDR2 from the germline V gene are KGHSH and LQKENI. This CDR3 region has 16 residues. The CDR3 DNA is TGTGCCAGCTCACCAGGGGGCCAGTCTGGGGCCAACGTCCTGACTTTC. It translates to CASSPGGQSGANVLTF.

The chain joins TRBV5-8 to TRBJ1-6, with D unclear. V lost 4 bases, J lost 0 bases, and 14 bases lay in between. Looked up from germline, CDR1 is SGHTS and CDR2 is YDEGEE. The CDR3 is 17 amino acids. As DNA, the CDR3 is TGTGCCAGCAGCCAGTGGTCCGGGAGCTCCTATAATTCACCCCTCCACTTT. It codes for CASSQWSGSSYNSPLHF.

Only one count was recorded for this clone. The rearrangement uses TRBV28 and TRBJ2-5, with D perhaps TRBD1 (6 bases). Germline CDR1 and CDR2: MDHEN and SYDVKM. The CDR3 runs 14 residues. V lost 4 bases, J lost 4 bases, and 13 bases lay in between. CDR3 amino acids: CASSSLQGSETQYF. The CDR3 nucleotides read TGTGCCAGCAGTTCCCTCCAGGGGTCAGAGACCCAGTACTTC.

The chain is built from TRBV7-4 and TRBJ1-1, with D perhaps matching TRBD1 (5 bases). Deletions cut 4 bases from V and 5 bases from J, with 20 bases between. This CDR3 comprises 16 residues. Per germline, CDR1 SGHVT and CDR2 SQSDAQ. In nucleotides, the CDR3 is TGTGCCAGCAGCTCCCCCTCTAGGGACTCATGGACTGAAGCTTTCTTT. It encodes CASSSPSRDSWTEAFF.